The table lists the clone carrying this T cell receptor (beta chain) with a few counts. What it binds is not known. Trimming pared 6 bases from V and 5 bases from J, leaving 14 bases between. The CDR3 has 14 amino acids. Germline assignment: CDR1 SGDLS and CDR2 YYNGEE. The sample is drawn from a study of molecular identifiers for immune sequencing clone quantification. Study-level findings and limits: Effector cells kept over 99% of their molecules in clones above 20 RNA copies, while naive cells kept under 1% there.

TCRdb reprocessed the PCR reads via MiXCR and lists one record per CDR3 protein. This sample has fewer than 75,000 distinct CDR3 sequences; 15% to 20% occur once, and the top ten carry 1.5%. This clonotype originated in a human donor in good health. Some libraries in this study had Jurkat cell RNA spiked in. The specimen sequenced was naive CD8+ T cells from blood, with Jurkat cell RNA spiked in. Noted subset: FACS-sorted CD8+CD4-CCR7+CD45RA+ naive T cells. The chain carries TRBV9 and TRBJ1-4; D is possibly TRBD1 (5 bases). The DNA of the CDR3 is TGTGCCAGCAACCCACGGGGGATGAATGAAAAACTGTTTTTT. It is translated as CASNPRGMNEKLFF.